Following are 5 T cell receptor beta chains from one sample sequenced in a study of CD8+ T cells in alopecia areata. After isolation, RNA underwent reverse transcription to generate cDNA as the sequencing template. The assay was immunoSEQ multiplex PCR, and TCRdb's table has in-frame clones only and misses some. The sample holds 200,000 to 300,000 clones, and no clone turns up only once. Pooled cutaneous lymph node cells were sorted using CD4, CD8alpha, NKG2D, NKG2ACE and other markers. The sequencing sample was made of CD4+ T cells sorted from a lymph node. The receptor source for this set is a C3H/HeJ mouse with alopecia areata. Mouse MHC haplotype: H2-k.

Remarks on this clone: Gene names are mouse gene names. Read sequence stops 4 residues before the CDR3 end, and the germline J gene provides the missing end. V gene TRBV12-1 combines with J gene TRBJ1-2; 12 nucleotides agree with TRBD1. CDR3 length equals 17 residues. Germline V gene sequence: CDR1 SGHSN, CDR2 HYEKVE. V gave up 4 bases and J gave up 3 bases; unmatched junction bases: 11. The DNA read from the CDR3 is TGTGCCAGCTCGCCCTCATCTGGGACAGGGGGCGACTCC. It encodes CASSPSSGTGGDS. The entire CDR3 sequence reads CASSPSSGTGGDSDYTF.

This clone was picked up a small number of times. Gene and germline names: mouse. The read halts 4 residues ahead of the CDR3 end, with the missing end drawn from the germline J gene. This chain links TRBV14 with TRBJ2-3; 12 nucleotides align to TRBD2. This CDR3 comprises 16 residues. Germline loops: CDR1 SGHDT, CDR2 FRDEAV. V was pared by 5 bases and J by 2 bases, with 6 bases of the junction left unmatched. CDR3 DNA (partial): TGTGCCAGCAGCCTCGGGACTGGGGGGTTTGCAGAA. Protein product: CASSLGTGGFAE. The whole CDR3 reads CASSLGTGGFAETLYF.

This clone was seen a few times. Gene names and germline refer to mouse. The CDR3 extends 4 residues past the end of the read, so its final part is completed from the germline J gene. The gene calls are TRBV5 and TRBJ2-1; tentative D call: TRBD1 (6 bases). The germline V gene has CDR1 LGHNA and CDR2 YNLKQL (reference sequence). The CDR3 totals 12 residues. CDR3 DNA (partial): TGTGCCAGCAGCCACGGGACAGCT. Amino acid sequence: CASSHGTA. Given in full, the CDR3 is CASSHGTAEQFF.

This clone turned up a few times. Each gene name is a mouse one. The CDR3: CARKQGDSDYTF. Partial CDR3 DNA: TGTGCTAGAAAACAGGGTGACTCC. The chain is built from TRBV29 and TRBJ1-2; possible D gene TRBD1, 6 bases. Read sequence stops 4 residues before the CDR3 end, and the germline J gene provides the missing end. CDR3 length: 12 residues. The ends were cut back, 9 bases at V and 3 bases at J, with 11 bases in the middle. Germline values: CDR1 MSHET, CDR2 SYDVDS.

Details on this clone: Gene names follow the mouse nomenclature. The read is 3 residues too short to cover the CDR3 end, so that end is filled in from the germline J gene. The chain couples TRBV4 to TRBJ1-6, with TRBD1 matching over 8 bases. TRBJ1-6 belongs to the ORF category, with a function that is uncertain. V shed 5 bases, J shed 7 bases, and the junction held 4 bases outside the gene matches. CDR3 length: 14 amino acids. The germline CDR1 and CDR2 sequences are LGHDT and YNNKQL (reference sequence). This CDR3 reads CASSDRGGNSPLYF. Incomplete CDR3 DNA: TGTGCCAGCAGCGACAGGGGTGGGAATTCGCCC.